This TCR beta chain was identified in a study of Ad26.COV2.S vaccination and SARS-CoV-2 variants. The repertoire was sequenced with immunoSEQ multiplex PCR; TCRdb's copy has only in-frame clones and lacks some. Among a few hundred thousand clones listed, 89% were seen once. This CDR3 spans 10 amino acids. From germline, CDR1 is MDHEN and CDR2 SYDVKM. Specified treatment: roughly 18 received Ad26.COV2.S at low or high dose, single or two shots; about 5 received placebo; per-sample allocation not given. Sampling took place 63 days after the first vaccine or placebo injection. The specimen comprised peripheral blood, sampled in a trial of Ad26.COV2.S vaccine versus placebo. The gene calls are TRBV28 and TRBJ2-4, with TRBD2 matching over 7 bases. The sequence was obtained from a person between 18 and 65 years old who received the Ad26.COV2.S COVID-19 vaccine or a placebo. CDR3 sequence (DNA): TGTGCATCGGCGGGGGACATTCAGTACTTC. It is translated as CASAGDIQYF. The variable domain in full, with the rest retrieved from reference TRBV28 and TRBJ2-4, is DVKVTQSSRYLVKRTGEKVFLECVQDMDHENMFWYRQDPGLGLRLIYFSYDVKMKEKGDIPEGYSVSREKKERFSLILESASTNQTSMYLCASAGDIQYFGAGTRLSVL.